These 3 T cell receptor beta chains share one sample of origin, sequenced in a study of shared clonotypes between healthy human individuals (dated by TCRdb to between 2020 and 2021). Library preparation was by the immunoSEQ multiplex PCR assay. The table comes from immuneACCESS by way of TCRdb, which keeps in-frame sequences with V and J called. Part of the clones is missing from these tables; in studies checked, under half for an unresolved V gene and the rest for unknown reasons. The sample records 2,100,000 or so clones, approximately 95% of which are singletons. Jointly, the top ten make up approximately 0.13% of the sample. The sequenced sample consisted of naive CD4+ T cells sorted from blood. The label giving this sample's cell subset or site can be read as: CD45RA+ positively selected. These receptors came from a man younger than 35 in good health.

Comments on this clone: This CDR3 is also generated by other DNA sequences in the sample. This sequence joins TRBV7-2 and TRBJ1-1; D is undetermined. The germline V gene encodes CDR1 SGHTA and CDR2 FQGNSA. Trimming took off 1 base at V and 0 bases at J, with 6 bases between the two ends. The length of the CDR3 is 14 residues. CDR3 coding DNA: TGTGCCAGCAGCTTAGGGGGAGTGAACACTGAAGCTTTCTTT. Its protein is CASSLGGVNTEAFF.

The chain employs TRBV30 and TRBJ1-1; unclear D gene. The ends were cut back, 5 bases at V and 3 bases at J, with 13 bases in the middle. This CDR3 comprises 13 residues. Germline-derived CDR1 and CDR2 are GTSNPN and SVGIG (reference sequence). Here the CDR3 reads CAWGRGGHTEAFF. The DNA for the CDR3 is TGTGCCTGGGGGCGAGGAGGACACACTGAAGCTTTCTTT.

CDR3 in DNA: TGTGCCAGCAGCCCCCCTTTTTTCAGAAGCGGTCGTAGGGGGAACACTGAAGCTTTCTTT. Protein product: CASSPPFFRSGRRGNTEAFF. The chain combines TRBV5-4 with TRBJ1-1; tentatively, D is TRBD1 (5 bases). The CDR3 extends over 20 amino acids. Germline values: CDR1 SGHNT, CDR2 YYREEE (reference sequence). With 4 bases removed from V and 1 base from J, the gap between germline ends came to 29 bases.